This T cell receptor (beta chain) was recovered during a study of T-cell reconstitution after alpha-beta-depleted transplantation in children (dated by TCRdb to the mid-2010s). Looking at the study overall: Using TCR repertoire profiling, the study quantitatively followed how T-cell immune reconstitution unfolded in children after TCRalphabeta/CD19-depleted allogeneic hematopoietic cell transplantation.

Results the study describes overall, beyond this receptor: The apparently early recovery of alphabetaT-cell counts about two months after transplant reportedly depended on only several hundred rapidly expanded clones that came from non-depleted graft cells. In some patients, the high TCRbeta diversity seen at day 60 was put down to recipient T cells and intrathymic progenitors that had survived conditioning. The frequencies of hyperexpanded clones fell over the following months, and after one year, T-cell counts and TCRbeta diversity were mostly attributed to newly produced T cells.

The sample's treatment or condition label is to be understood as: allogeneic hematopoietic cell transplantation with graft depleted of TCRalphabeta T cells and CD19 B cells. The children who served as transplant recipients had been given grafts of TCRalphabeta/CD19-depleted allogeneic hematopoietic cells. As regards this clonotype: Its antigen target is currently unknown. The input lacks base qualities; no much larger clone sits a single base away.

Library method: PCR. TCRdb records Illumina HiSeq 2500 as the sequencer. Molecular barcoding was employed in the preparation of TCR libraries, with unique molecular identifiers being used to normalize TCRbeta repertoire quantification. The raw public reads went through TCRdb reprocessing: fastp at Q25, MiXCR clone calling, in-frame beta chains kept. Every CDR3 protein is listed once, alongside the most common genes and DNA of its rows. Across this sample there are about 110,000 distinct CDR3 sequences, with around 6.4% seen only once. The top ten constitute approximately 23% of the sample. The specimen was PBMCs, mostly from graft donor cells, collected 360 days after TCRalphabeta/CD19-depleted stem cell transplant. This sequence was found in a male patient aged 2-15 years who had a stem cell transplant for acute lymphoblastic leukemia, so the T cells may come from the graft donor.

The CDR3: CASSLQQGELLETQYF. The bases read TGTGCCAGCAGTCTCCAGCAGGGGGAATTGTTAGAGACCCAGTACTTC. The V and J genes are TRBV28 and TRBJ2-5, with TRBD1 matching 7 junction bases. CDR1 MDHEN and CDR2 SYDVKM were looked up in the germline V gene. V ends up 5 bases short and J 4 bases short, with an unmatched junction base count of 13. From the cysteine up to the phenylalanine, the CDR3 has a length of 16 residues. Of all the DNA, just the CDR3 is kept, 48 bases in frame from base 1. The variable domain in full, with residues beyond the CDR3 obtained from the reference TRBV28 and TRBJ2-5 genes, is DVKVTQSSRYLVKRTGEKVFLECVQDMDHENMFWYRQDPGLGLRLIYFSYDVKMKEKGDIPEGYSVSREKKERFSLILESASTNQTSMYLCASSLQQGELLETQYFGPGTRLLVL.